This entry features one T cell receptor (beta chain) sequence. CDR3 size: 16 residues. V was cut by 0 bases and J by 0 bases, with 8 bases left in between. Germline V gene sequence: CDR1 MGHRA, CDR2 YSYEKL. These data come from a study of blood T cell repertoires in COVID-19. Method: immunoSEQ multiplex PCR; TCRdb's copy keeps in-frame clones and lacks some. Of roughly 440,000 clones listed, around 88% were seen once; the top ten hold over 10%. V and J are TRBV4-1 and TRBJ1-4; D is ambiguous. The receptor comes from a woman aged 50 to 65 with COVID-19, enrolled during active disease. The sequencing input was peripheral blood. CDR3 protein: CASSQDPGATNEKLFF. DNA for the CDR3: TGCGCCAGCAGCCAAGATCCCGGGGCAACTAATGAAAAACTGTTTTTT.